The T cell receptor beta chain under discussion was sequenced for a study of cytomegalovirus exposure and HLA in healthy donors. Findings and caveats of the study: Despite most TCR sequences being rare, some public TCRs occurred in many donors.

This table comes from immunoSEQ multiplex PCR, and its TCRdb copy is limited to in-frame clones, with some not included. The table includes some 230,000 clones, about 90% detected once. In the case of this clone: Its antigen is unidentified.

V trimming: 1 base; J trimming: 5 bases; junction bases outside the gene matches: 5. The germline V gene encodes CDR1 SGHVS and CDR2 FNYEAQ. This CDR3 has 15 amino acids. The sequenced sample consisted of PBMCs. This chain links TRBV7-6 with TRBJ1-1; TRBD1 matches 9 bases. The receptor was derived from a woman under 30 in good health and CMV-seronegative. The chain's CDR3 is CASSLVQGALTEAFF. Here the CDR3 DNA reads TGTGCCAGCAGCTTAGTACAGGGGGCCCTTACTGAAGCTTTCTTT.